Listed below are T cell receptor beta chains from one sample, sequenced in a study of early T cells in non-severe SARS-CoV-2 infection. TCRdb re-called the 5' RACE reads through MiXCR, storing one row per CDR3 protein. The repertoire holds some 77,000 distinct CDR3 sequences, with over 8.5% as singletons. Sequencing was done on a sample of whole blood. The source is an adult who was a healthcare worker with PCR-confirmed SARS-CoV-2 infection or an uninfected control (not recorded which). CDR3s include the opening cysteine and the closing phenylalanine or tryptophan. The D gene is left open where the match is weak. The size entry is marked missing in some rows and otherwise reads once, few, many or a size class.

clone_size	d_call	v_call	j_call	cdr3_aa	cdr3_nt
NA	NA	TRBV7-2	TRBJ2-5	CASSPSMAQETQYF	TGTGCCAGCAGCCCGAGTATGGCGCAAGAGACCCAGTACTTC
NA	TRBD1	TRBV20-1	TRBJ2-7	CSARSPGTVLTYEQYF	TGCAGTGCTAGATCCCCGGGGACAGTTCTTACCTACGAGCAGTACTTC
many	NA	TRBV2	TRBJ1-3	CASSDAGNTIYF	TGTGCCAGCAGTGACGCGGGAAACACCATATATTTT
few	NA	TRBV28	TRBJ2-2	CARSRDTNTGELFF	TGTGCCAGGTCACGGGACACCAACACCGGGGAGCTGTTTTTT
few	TRBD2	TRBV9	TRBJ2-3	CASSVRMAGGLENTQYF	TGTGCCAGCAGCGTGAGAATGGCGGGAGGGCTTGAAAATACGCAGTATTTT
NA	TRBD2	TRBV7-7	TRBJ2-5	CASSRSSGSRETQYF	TGTGCCAGCAGCCGTTCTAGCGGGAGTAGAGAGACCCAGTACTTC
few	NA	TRBV3-1	TRBJ2-3	CASSLMGSTDTQYF	TGTGCCAGCAGCCTAATGGGAAGCACAGATACGCAGTATTTT
many	NA	TRBV10-3	TRBJ1-3	CAISEAGSGNTIYF	TGTGCCATCAGTGAGGCAGGCTCTGGAAACACCATATATTTT
NA	TRBD1	TRBV20-1	TRBJ2-3	CSAPGQVTDTQYF	TGCAGTGCGCCTGGACAGGTCACAGATACGCAGTATTTT
few	TRBD2	TRBV5-1	TRBJ2-3	CASSLPSGITDTQYF	TGCGCCAGCAGCTTACCTAGCGGGATCACAGATACGCAGTATTTT
NA	TRBD1	TRBV28	TRBJ1-1	CASSRDRFAFF	TGTGCCAGCAGTAGGGACAGGTTCGCTTTCTTT
many	TRBD2	TRBV6-1	TRBJ2-1	CASGPVAGGHREQFF	TGTGCCAGCGGCCCGGTAGCGGGAGGGCACCGAGAGCAGTTCTTC
many	NA	TRBV28	TRBJ2-7	CASSFTGEAGGDEQYF	TGTGCCAGCAGTTTCACAGGAGAGGCTGGTGGAGACGAGCAGTACTTC
many	TRBD2	TRBV24-1	TRBJ2-1	CATSLTGGRDEQFF	TGTGCCACCAGTCTAACGGGAGGAAGGGATGAGCAGTTCTTC
NA	NA	TRBV7-2	TRBJ2-5	CASTPKETQYF	TGTGCCAGCACCCCCAAAGAGACCCAGTACTTC
NA	TRBD1	TRBV2	TRBJ2-7	CASRGQIEQYF	TGTGCCAGCAGGGGACAGATCGAGCAGTACTTC
few	NA	TRBV11-2	TRBJ2-3	CASSLEWKGTKFNTQYF	TGTGCCAGCAGCTTAGAATGGAAGGGAACTAAATTCAATACGCAGTATTTT
NA	NA	TRBV27	TRBJ1-2	CASSLNGGYYGYTF	TGTGCCAGCAGTTTAAACGGCGGCTACTATGGCTACACCTTC
few	NA	TRBV11-2	TRBJ1-1	CASSHPRPVHTEAFF	TGTGCCAGCAGCCACCCTCGTCCAGTCCACACTGAAGCTTTCTTT
many	NA	TRBV4-1	TRBJ2-1	CASSQDSTYNEQFF	TGCGCCAGCAGCCAAGATTCCACCTACAATGAGCAGTTCTTC
many	NA	TRBV27	TRBJ1-1	CASRPVRGLTEAFF	TGTGCCAGCAGGCCTGTTCGTGGCCTCACTGAAGCTTTCTTT
NA	TRBD2	TRBV5-5	TRBJ2-3	CASFDGGRTDTQYF	TGTGCCAGCTTCGATGGCGGGAGAACAGATACGCAGTATTTT
few	NA	TRBV7-8	TRBJ1-5	CASSSAGQPQHF	TGTGCCAGCAGCTCAGCTGGTCAGCCCCAGCATTTT
NA	NA	TRBV9	TRBJ2-3	CASSGPNTDTQYF	TGTGCCAGCAGCGGCCCTAACACAGATACGCAGTATTTT
many	TRBD2	TRBV6-2/TRBV6-3	TRBJ2-1	CASSLLAEGDYNEQFF	TGTGCCAGCAGTCTACTAGCGGAAGGGGACTACAATGAGCAGTTCTTC
many	NA	TRBV5-4	TRBJ2-7	CASSPGGRPSYEQYF	TGTGCCAGCAGCCCGGGCGGCAGGCCCTCCTACGAGCAGTACTTC
many	NA	TRBV12-3/TRBV12-4	TRBJ2-1	CASTLWGASSNEQFF	TGTGCCAGCACTTTGTGGGGTGCATCAAGTAATGAGCAGTTCTTC
few	NA	TRBV7-9	TRBJ1-2	CASSLGGPYGYTF	TGTGCCAGCAGCTTAGGTGGCCCCTATGGCTACACCTTC
NA	NA	TRBV6-4	TRBJ2-1	CASSEDAESYNEQFF	TGTGCCAGCAGTGAAGATGCAGAATCCTACAATGAGCAGTTCTTC
many	TRBD1	TRBV27	TRBJ1-1	CASRQGAPNTEAFF	TGTGCCAGCAGGCAGGGGGCTCCTAACACTGAAGCTTTCTTT
few	NA	TRBV10-3	TRBJ2-1	CAISLPGYNEQFF	TGTGCCATCAGTCTCCCGGGGTACAATGAGCAGTTCTTC
many	NA	TRBV28	TRBJ2-5	CASSLYRRDPETQYF	TGTGCCAGCAGTTTGTATAGACGGGACCCAGAGACCCAGTACTTC
few	NA	TRBV6-1	TRBJ2-4	CASAGKNIQYF	TGTGCCAGCGCAGGGAAAAACATTCAGTACTTC
few	NA	TRBV20-1	TRBJ2-2	CSASRTATPQLFF	TGCAGTGCTAGTCGGACCGCAACACCCCAGCTGTTTTTT
many	NA	TRBV14	TRBJ2-1	CASSQTSGRPTYNEQFF	TGTGCCAGCAGCCAAACGTCGGGTCGACCAACCTACAATGAGCAGTTCTTC
NA	TRBD2	TRBV14	TRBJ2-1	CASSLERGYYNEQFF	TGTGCCAGCAGCCTGGAGCGGGGGTACTACAATGAGCAGTTCTTC
many	TRBD1	TRBV10-2	TRBJ2-1	CASRDRANEQFF	TGCGCCAGCAGGGACAGGGCGAATGAGCAGTTCTTC
few	NA	TRBV24-1	TRBJ2-2	CATSTQGRDTGELFF	TGTGCCACCAGTACCCAGGGTAGGGACACCGGGGAGCTGTTTTTT
many	TRBD2	TRBV4-2	TRBJ2-7	CASSHTAGGNYEQYF	TGTGCCAGCAGCCACACCGCGGGAGGGAACTACGAGCAGTACTTC
few	TRBD2	TRBV10-3	TRBJ2-3	CATTLAGVGDTQYF	TGTGCCACCACTTTAGCGGGAGTAGGAGATACGCAGTATTTT
NA	TRBD1	TRBV5-1	TRBJ1-2	CASRVQGAAYGYTF	TGCGCCAGCAGAGTCCAGGGGGCTGCCTATGGCTACACCTTC
NA	TRBD2	TRBV5-1	TRBJ2-7	CASSLMPMTGAPGLAGISYEQYF	TGCGCCAGCAGCCTTATGCCAATGACAGGGGCCCCGGGACTAGCGGGGATTTCCTACGAGCAGTACTTC
few	NA	TRBV4-2	TRBJ2-3	CASSQTRSDGRDTQYF	TGTGCCAGCAGCCAGACCCGGTCCGATGGCAGAGATACGCAGTATTTT
NA	TRBD2	TRBV12-5	TRBJ2-7	CASSSGPTYEQYF	TGTGCTAGTTCTAGCGGCCCCACCTACGAGCAGTACTTC
many	NA	TRBV25-1	TRBJ2-2	CASSASTGELFF	TGTGCCAGCAGTGCTAGCACCGGGGAGCTGTTTTTT
NA	NA	TRBV19	TRBJ2-3	CASSRRSGTDTQYF	TGTGCCAGTAGCCGAAGGAGCGGCACAGATACGCAGTATTTT
many	NA	TRBV5-1	TRBJ2-1	CASSYQAQNPYNEQFF	TGCGCCAGCAGCTACCAAGCCCAAAACCCCTACAATGAGCAGTTCTTC
many	TRBD1	TRBV6-1	TRBJ2-1	CASSEEEDTGALTHTNNEQFF	TGTGCCAGCAGTGAAGAAGAAGATACAGGGGCGCTTACCCACACCAACAATGAGCAGTTCTTC
many	TRBD1	TRBV12-3/TRBV12-4	TRBJ2-1	CASSFGTGLNEQFF	TGTGCCAGCAGTTTCGGGACAGGGTTAAATGAGCAGTTCTTC
many	NA	TRBV5-1	TRBJ1-6	CASSDSDNSPLHF	TGCGCCAGCAGCGATTCGGATAATTCACCCCTCCACTTT
many	TRBD2	TRBV28	TRBJ2-3	CASSPLWREGWDTQYF	TGTGCCAGCAGTCCACTTTGGCGGGAGGGTTGGGATACGCAGTATTTT
many	NA	TRBV20-1	TRBJ2-3	CSASSGAADTQYF	TGCAGTGCTAGCTCGGGGGCAGCAGATACGCAGTATTTT
NA	NA	TRBV10-3	TRBJ2-7	CAISDAYEQYF	TGTGCCATCAGTGATGCCTACGAGCAGTACTTC
many	NA	TRBV27	TRBJ1-5	CASSLSRGNQPQHF	TGTGCCAGCAGTTTGTCTAGGGGCAATCAGCCCCAGCATTTT